This TCR beta chain originates from a study of persistence of HIV-infected CD4 T cells. Overlapping HIV-1 Gag 15-mer peptides at approximately 0.96 ug per peptide per mL were used. CD40L/CD69 double-negative CD45RO-high memory CD4+ T cells were collected. Suppressive ART was started during chronic HIV-1 infection in these adults. CD4+ T cell counts exceeded 400 cells/uL; CMV serology was positive. Sequencing used immunoSEQ version 4 in survey mode. Generated by immunoSEQ multiplex PCR, the TCRdb table keeps only in-frame clones and is missing some. Here the sample spans 30,000 to 40,000 clones, 82% being singletons. With respect to this clone: No antigen is known for it.

The CDR3 runs 16 residues. V lost 1 base and J lost 3, with 15 bases in between. CDR1 KGHSH and CDR2 LQKENI come from the germline V gene. This receptor was obtained from an adult woman with HIV who was CMV-seropositive. The material sequenced was CD4+ T cells sorted from PBMCs after approximately 19-hour stimulation, taken from a patient who received antiretroviral therapy. The chain has TRBV18 and TRBJ2-5; tentatively, D is TRBD1 (5 bases). The CDR3 here is CASSPRSAGPKETQYF. DNA of the CDR3: TGTGCCAGCTCACCACGGTCCGCAGGGCCCAAAGAGACCCAGTACTTC.